These T cell receptor beta chains were read from a single sample in a study of read filtering for tumor transcriptome and immune sequencing. In TCRdb, the reads were re-called with MiXCR into one record per CDR3 protein. The table lists 37,000 or so distinct CDR3 sequences, roughly 15% of them singletons. Sequencing was performed on a population of CD138-negative cells sorted from bone marrow. These receptors were collected from a donor at least 40 years old with multiple myeloma. Each CDR3 is given with its conserved first and last residue. D genes are given only for firm matches. Clone size appears in some rows only: once, few, many, or a class for an expanded clone.

j_call clone_size d_call v_call cdr3_aa cdr3_nt
TRBJ2-1 many TRBD2 TRBV4-3 CASSQEASGRYNEQFF TGCGCCAGCAGCCAAGAAGCTAGCGGGAGGTACAATGAGCAGTTCTTC
TRBJ2-1 NA NA TRBV6-6 CASSYVGNERFF TGTGCCAGCAGTTACGTTGGGAATGAGCGGTTCTTC
TRBJ2-7 many TRBD2 TRBV6-2/TRBV6-3 CASSVHARKPGTSGSWDEQYF TGTGCCAGCAGTGTACACGCGCGGAAACCTGGGACTAGCGGGAGCTGGGACGAGCAGTACTTC
TRBJ2-1 many NA TRBV6-6 CASSYSQGSSDEQFF TGTGCCAGCAGTTACTCCCAGGGTTCGTCCGATGAGCAGTTCTTC
TRBJ2-1 NA TRBD2 TRBV11-2 CASSKGLAGVPNGVGEQFF TGTGCCAGCAGTAAGGGACTAGCGGGAGTCCCCAACGGTGTCGGTGAGCAGTTCTTC
TRBJ1-1 many NA TRBV23-1 CARNWTDDTYFSVNTEAFF TGCGCCAGGAATTGGACAGACGATACCTACTTCTCTGTGAACACTGAAGCTTTCTTT
TRBJ2-1 many NA TRBV24-1 CATSDPRSYNEQFF TGTGCCACCAGTGACCCTCGCTCCTACAATGAGCAGTTCTTC
TRBJ2-7 many TRBD1 TRBV29-1 CSVEDPGQGTSSYEQYF TGCAGCGTTGAAGATCCGGGACAGGGAACTAGCTCCTACGAGCAGTACTTC
TRBJ2-1 many TRBD1 TRBV18 CASSPTGLNEQFF TGTGCCAGCTCACCGACAGGGCTCAATGAGCAGTTCTTC
TRBJ2-2 NA TRBD1 TRBV10-3 CAPQGETGGTGELFF TGTGCCCCCCAGGGAGAGACAGGGGGGACCGGGGAGCTATTTTTT
TRBJ2-7 NA TRBD1 TRBV29-1 CSVGQGVWYEQYF TGCAGCGTAGGACAGGGGGTTTGGTACGAGCAGTACTTC
TRBJ1-5 many NA TRBV12-3/TRBV12-4 CASSLSANQPQHF TGTGCCAGCAGTTTATCGGCCAATCAGCCCCAGCATTTT
TRBJ2-7 few NA TRBV5-1 CASSLAPGNYEQYF TGCGCCAGCAGCTTGGCCCCGGGGAACTACGAGCAGTACTTC
TRBJ2-1 many NA TRBV12-3/TRBV12-4 CASSTNRGGEQFF TGTGCCAGCAGTACCAACAGGGGAGGTGAGCAGTTCTTC
TRBJ1-1 many NA TRBV6-6 CASIDRTGAFF TGTGCCAGCATCGACAGGACTGGGGCTTTCTTT
TRBJ2-7 many TRBD1 TRBV29-1 CSVIPQGQGAREQYF TGCAGCGTGATTCCCCAGGGACAGGGGGCACGGGAGCAGTACTTC
TRBJ2-1 many NA TRBV11-2 CASSYNEQFF TGTGCCAGCAGTTACAATGAGCAGTTCTTC
TRBJ2-1 many NA TRBV9 CASCFGIDNEQFF TGTGCCAGCTGCTTCGGGATCGACAATGAGCAGTTCTTC
TRBJ1-1 NA TRBD1 TRBV12-3/TRBV12-4 CASSLSGTDEAFF TGTGCCAGCAGTTTATCCGGGACAGATGAAGCTTTCTTT
TRBJ1-2 many NA TRBV14 CASSQDLYSRGYTF TGTGCCAGCAGCCAAGATTTGTATTCGCGTGGCTACACCTTC
TRBJ2-3 many NA TRBV12-3/TRBV12-4 CASKPKTNPAADTQYF TGTGCCAGCAAGCCCAAGACCAACCCCGCAGCAGATACGCAGTATTTT
TRBJ2-3 many TRBD2 TRBV12-3/TRBV12-4 CASSYASGQDTQYF TGTGCCAGCAGTTACGCTAGCGGTCAGGATACGCAGTATTTT
TRBJ2-7 many NA TRBV20-1 CSATISSYEQYF TGCAGTGCGACGATCAGCTCCTACGAGCAGTACTTC
TRBJ2-1 many TRBD2 TRBV4-1 CASSQVSDLAGGSDEQFF TGCGCCAGCAGCCAAGTTTCCGATCTGGCGGGAGGGTCGGATGAGCAGTTCTTC
TRBJ2-7 many NA TRBV10-2 CASSESLGDSSYEQYF TGCGCCAGCAGTGAGTCACTAGGGGATAGCTCCTACGAGCAGTACTTC
TRBJ1-5 many TRBD1 TRBV7-6 CASSLEGAGQPQHF TGTGCCAGCAGCTTAGAGGGGGCGGGTCAGCCCCAGCATTTT